Listed below are T cell receptor beta chains from one sample, sequenced in a study of siplizumab effects on memory and regulatory T cells. Sequencing was performed with immunoSEQ multiplex PCR; in TCRdb, only in-frame clones are kept and a portion is missing. The sample has fewer than 70,000 clones, 80% to 90% seen once. Input material: Tregs sorted from blood. The receptors were gathered from a human donor in good health. CDR3s include the opening cysteine and the closing phenylalanine or tryptophan. The D gene is left open where the match is weak. Clone sizes are given selectively: once, few, many, or a class where the clone is expanded.

NA TRBJ1-4 TRBD1 TRBV4-2 TGTGCCAGCAGCCGGTGGGACAGGTCTAATGAAAAACTGTTTTTT CASSRWDRSNEKLFF
NA TRBJ2-5 NA TRBV10-1 TGCGCCAGCAGTGAGAAGGCTAGCGTAGAGACCCAGTACTTC CASSEKASVETQYF
NA TRBJ2-2 NA TRBV2 TGTGCCAGCAGACCCCAAGGGGAGCTGTTTTTT CASRPQGELFF
NA TRBJ2-1 NA TRBV7-9 TGTGCCAGCAGCGCAGACAGTATGGTTTACAATGAGCAGTTCTTC CASSADSMVYNEQFF
NA TRBJ2-5 TRBD1 TRBV5-1 TGCGCCAGCAGCGAACAGGGGGCCCGTAGGGAGACCCAGTACTTC CASSEQGARRETQYF
NA TRBJ2-1 TRBD2 TRBV11-3 TGTGCCAGCAGCTTAGAGGGACTAGCGGGAGACAATGAGCAGTTCTTC CASSLEGLAGDNEQFF
NA TRBJ2-1 TRBD1 TRBV7-9 TGTGCCAGCAGCGCGTTCCGGACAGGGCAATACAATGAGCAGTTCTTC CASSAFRTGQYNEQFF
few TRBJ1-2 NA TRBV6-5 TGTGCCAGCGGAAGAACCGCGGGACACACCTTC CASGRTAGHTF
NA TRBJ1-4 NA TRBV1 TGCACCAGCAGCCAAGATCGGACAGGTGGTAATGAAAAACTGTTTTTT CTSSQDRTGGNEKLFF
NA TRBJ2-3 NA TRBV12-5 TGTGCTAGTGGTTCGCCAGGGAAGGATACGCAGTATTTT CASGSPGKDTQYF
NA TRBJ2-7 NA TRBV7-8 TGTGCCAGCAGCTTAGAAGGGGGGCCTACCTACGAGCAGTACTTC CASSLEGGPTYEQYF
few TRBJ2-5 NA TRBV28 TGTGCCAGCAGTCCGCCAGAGCGGGAGACCCAGTACTTC CASSPPERETQYF
once TRBJ1-2 NA TRBV18 TGTGCCAGCTCACCGTCCACAACGGGGTTTGACGGCTACACCTTC CASSPSTTGFDGYTF
NA TRBJ2-1 NA TRBV5-1 TGCGCCAGCAGCTCCCTGAGCGTGGATGAGCAGTTCTTC CASSSLSVDEQFF
NA TRBJ2-7 NA TRBV5-6 TGTGCCAGCAGCTTGCTAAGGGGGGCCTACGAGCAGTACTTC CASSLLRGAYEQYF
NA TRBJ2-1 NA TRBV7-9 TGTGCCAGCAGCTTAGCGCTTGGCAATGAGCAGTTCTTC CASSLALGNEQFF
once TRBJ2-2 TRBD1 TRBV19 TGTGCCAGTAGTATTGGACAGGGCACCGGGGAGCTGTTTTTT CASSIGQGTGELFF
NA TRBJ1-5 TRBD1 TRBV19 TGTGCCAGTAACTTTTATTTTAGGACAGGGCCTAGCAATCAGCCCCAGCATTTT CASNFYFRTGPSNQPQHF
NA TRBJ2-1 NA TRBV6-1 TGTGCCAGCAGGCGTACAGGCTCCCGAGGGAATGAGCAGTTCTTC CASRRTGSRGNEQFF
NA TRBJ1-1 TRBD1 TRBV2 TGTGCCAGCAGGAAGGAAGGGCAGGGGGCCACTGAAGCTTTCTTT CASRKEGQGATEAFF
once TRBJ2-7 TRBD2 TRBV10-3 TGTGCCATCAGTGAACTAGCGGGAGGGGTAGAGCAGTACTTC CAISELAGGVEQYF
NA TRBJ2-7 NA TRBV30 TGTGCCTGGAGCCAGGGGAAAGGGGCCTCCTACGAGCAGTACTTC CAWSQGKGASYEQYF
NA TRBJ1-2 NA TRBV11-3 TGTGCCAGCAGCAGGGGGGAGGAATCCTATGGCTACACCTTC CASSRGEESYGYTF
NA TRBJ1-2 NA TRBV7-2 TGTGCCAGCAACAAAAGGGAGGGTAGGAGCTATGGCTACACCTTC CASNKREGRSYGYTF
NA TRBJ2-3 TRBD2 TRBV29-1 TGCAGCGTCTCGGGACTAGCGGGAGGGATCTCTTGGGGAGATACGCAGTATTTT CSVSGLAGGISWGDTQYF
NA TRBJ1-1 NA TRBV30 TGTGCCTGGAGTGTACGACGGCGGAACACTGAAGCTTTCTTT CAWSVRRRNTEAFF
NA TRBJ1-2 NA TRBV5-1 TGCGCCAGCAGCCCGCCAGGTTATGGCTACACCTTC CASSPPGYGYTF
NA TRBJ1-6 NA TRBV28 TGTGCCAGTTGCCTGGGGGTCGTTTCACCCCTCCACTTT CASCLGVVSPLHF
NA TRBJ2-7 TRBD2 TRBV5-1 TGCGCCAGCAGCGGAAGACTAGCGGGAGTAGGAGAGCAGTACTTC CASSGRLAGVGEQYF
NA TRBJ1-1 TRBD1 TRBV28 TGTGCCAGCAGAAACAGGGGGAACACTGAAGCTTTCTTT CASRNRGNTEAFF
NA TRBJ2-7 TRBD2 TRBV29-1 TGCAGCGTTGAAGATTTGACTAGCGGCACCTACGAGCAGTACTTC CSVEDLTSGTYEQYF
few TRBJ1-5 NA TRBV19 TGTGCCAGTAGTTCTAGAACTCAGCCCCAGCATTTT CASSSRTQPQHF
NA TRBJ1-3 NA TRBV15 TGTGCCACCAGCAGTTATAGGGGACCCAGGGGTGGAAACACCATATATTTT CATSSYRGPRGGNTIYF
medium-sized TRBJ1-1 NA TRBV5-1 TGCGCCAGCAGCTTAGGGCGGAGTGAAGCTTTCTTT CASSLGRSEAFF
NA TRBJ2-7 TRBD1 TRBV18 TGTGCCAGCTCGCCGGACAGGACGAGCTCCTACGAGCAGTACTTC CASSPDRTSSYEQYF
NA TRBJ2-5 TRBD2 TRBV7-9 TGTGCCAGCAGCCCTAGCGGGCGAGAGACCCAGTACTTC CASSPSGRETQYF
NA TRBJ2-5 NA TRBV7-7 TGTGCTAGCAGCTTAGCGAGCAGCGCTGGAGAGACCCAGTACTTC CASSLASSAGETQYF
once TRBJ2-1 TRBD2 TRBV5-4 TGTGCCAGCAGCCCTAGCGGGAGGAACTACAATGAGCAGTTCTTC CASSPSGRNYNEQFF
NA TRBJ1-2 NA TRBV6-6 TGTGCCAGCAGGCCCTCCCGCTCACCACATGGCTACACCTTC CASRPSRSPHGYTF
NA TRBJ2-7 TRBD1 TRBV4-3 TGCGCCAGCAGCCAGATGGTGGGACAGGGCTACGAGCAGTACTTC CASSQMVGQGYEQYF
NA TRBJ2-7 TRBD1 TRBV25-1 TGTGCCAGCACGACAGGGGACCTCTACGAGCAGTACTTC CASTTGDLYEQYF
NA TRBJ2-7 TRBD1 TRBV29-1 TGCAGCGTTGAAGATATCCGACAGGGGGGCGAGCAGTACTTC CSVEDIRQGGEQYF
NA TRBJ1-1 NA TRBV5-4 TGTGCCAGCAGCTTGGGTGGGGGTCTTGCCACTGAAGCTTTCTTT CASSLGGGLATEAFF
NA TRBJ2-3 NA TRBV7-3 TGTGCCAGCAGCTTACAGGGCACAGATACGCAGTATTTT CASSLQGTDTQYF
NA TRBJ2-1 TRBD2 TRBV5-1 TGCGCCAGCAGCTTCCTCGGCGCGGGAGGGCACGAATACAATGAGCAGTTCTTC CASSFLGAGGHEYNEQFF
NA TRBJ1-1 NA TRBV15 TGTGCCACCAGCTCCCCGGGACAGAACACTGAAGCTTTCTTT CATSSPGQNTEAFF
NA TRBJ2-7 TRBD2 TRBV7-2 TGTGCCAGCAGCTTAATGGCTAGCGGGTACTACGAGCAGTACTTC CASSLMASGYYEQYF
NA TRBJ2-3 NA TRBV20-1 TGCGCAGTCTCCTCAGATACGCAGTATTTT CAVSSDTQYF
NA TRBJ2-5 NA TRBV21-1 TGTGCCAGCCGCTGCCGGGAAGAGACCCAGTACTTC CASRCREETQYF
NA TRBJ2-2 TRBD2 TRBV15 TGTGCCACCAGCCATCGACTAGCCCACACCGGGGAGCTGTTTTTT CATSHRLAHTGELFF
NA TRBJ2-5 TRBD2 TRBV5-1 TGCGCCAGCAGCCCGCAGGCGACAGCGGGAGTAGGAGAGACCCAGTACTTC CASSPQATAGVGETQYF